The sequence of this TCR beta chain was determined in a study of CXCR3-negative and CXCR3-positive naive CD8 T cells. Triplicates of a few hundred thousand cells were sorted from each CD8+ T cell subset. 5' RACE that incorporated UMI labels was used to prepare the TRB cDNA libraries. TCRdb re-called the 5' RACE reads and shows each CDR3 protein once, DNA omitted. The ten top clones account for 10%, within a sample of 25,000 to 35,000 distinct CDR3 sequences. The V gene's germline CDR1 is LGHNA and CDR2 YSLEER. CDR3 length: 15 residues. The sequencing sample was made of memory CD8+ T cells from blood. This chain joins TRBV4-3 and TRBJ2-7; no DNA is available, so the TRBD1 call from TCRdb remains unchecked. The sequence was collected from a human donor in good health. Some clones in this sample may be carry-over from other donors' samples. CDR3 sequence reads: CASSQDSNRVYEQYF.